This T cell receptor beta chain emerged from a study of T-cell reconstitution after alpha-beta-depleted transplantation in children. The sample holds a few counts of this clonotype. V shed 3 bases and J shed 5 bases, with 14 bases lying between them. The length of the CDR3 is 14 residues. The germline V gene has CDR1 SGDLS and CDR2 YYNGEE. Unique molecular identifiers were incorporated into the prepared TCRbeta library. MiXCR, applied by TCRdb to the PCR reads, yields one record per CDR3 protein. The sample has around 250,000 distinct CDR3 sequences; 9.9% are singletons. V usage is TRBV9 and J usage is TRBJ1-1, with D unclear. This receptor was taken from a human donor who donated a stem cell graft to a child with SCID. This sample comprised PBMCs from the stem cell graft donor, obtained from the stem cell graft. In nucleotides, the CDR3 is TGTGCCAGCAGCGCGAGAGAGGGTTGGACTGAAGCTTTCTTT. Protein product: CASSAREGWTEAFF.